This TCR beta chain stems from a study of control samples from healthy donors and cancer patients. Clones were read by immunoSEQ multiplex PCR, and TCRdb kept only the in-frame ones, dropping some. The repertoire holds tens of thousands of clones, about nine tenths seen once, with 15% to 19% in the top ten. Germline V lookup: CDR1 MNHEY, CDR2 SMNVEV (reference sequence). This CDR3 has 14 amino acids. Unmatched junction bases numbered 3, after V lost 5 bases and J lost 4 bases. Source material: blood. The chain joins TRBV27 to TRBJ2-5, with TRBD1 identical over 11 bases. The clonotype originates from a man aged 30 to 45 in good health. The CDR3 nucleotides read TGTGCCAGCAGTGCGGACAGGGGGCGAGAGACCCAGTACTTC. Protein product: CASSADRGRETQYF.